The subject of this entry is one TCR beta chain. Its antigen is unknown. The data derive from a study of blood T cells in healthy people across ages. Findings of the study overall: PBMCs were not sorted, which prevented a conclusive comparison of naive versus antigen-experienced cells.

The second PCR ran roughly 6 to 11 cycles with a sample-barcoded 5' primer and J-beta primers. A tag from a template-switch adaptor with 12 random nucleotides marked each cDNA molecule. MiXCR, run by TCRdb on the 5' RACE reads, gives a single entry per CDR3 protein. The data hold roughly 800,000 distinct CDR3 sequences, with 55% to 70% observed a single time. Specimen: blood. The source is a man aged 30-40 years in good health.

The CDR3 region is CATSDSQGGIGNEQYF. In nucleotides, the CDR3 is TGTGCCACCAGTGATTCGCAGGGGGGGATCGGCAATGAGCAGTACTTC. The rearrangement links TRBV24-1 to TRBJ2-5; either TRBD1 or TRBD2 may fit D (7 bases each). The CDR3 spans 16 residues. With 2 bases removed from V and 11 bases from J, the gap between germline ends came to 23 bases. Germline lookup yields CDR1 KGHDR and CDR2 SFDVKD.